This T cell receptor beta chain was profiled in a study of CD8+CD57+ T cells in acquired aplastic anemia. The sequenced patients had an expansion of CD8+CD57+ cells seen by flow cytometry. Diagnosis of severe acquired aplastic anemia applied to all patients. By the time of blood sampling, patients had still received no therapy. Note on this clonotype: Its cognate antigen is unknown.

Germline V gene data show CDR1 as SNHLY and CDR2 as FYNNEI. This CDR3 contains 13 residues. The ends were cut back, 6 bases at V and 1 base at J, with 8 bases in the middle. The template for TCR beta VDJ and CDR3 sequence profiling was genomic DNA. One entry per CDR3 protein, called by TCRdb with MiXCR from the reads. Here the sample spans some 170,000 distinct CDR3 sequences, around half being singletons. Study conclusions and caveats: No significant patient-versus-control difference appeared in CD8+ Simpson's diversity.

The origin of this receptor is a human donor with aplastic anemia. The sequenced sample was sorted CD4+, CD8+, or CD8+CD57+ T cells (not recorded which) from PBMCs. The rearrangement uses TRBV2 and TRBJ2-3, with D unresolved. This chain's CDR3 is CASSVTGTDTQYF. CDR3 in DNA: TGTGCCAGCAGCGTTACCGGCACAGATACGCAGTATTTT. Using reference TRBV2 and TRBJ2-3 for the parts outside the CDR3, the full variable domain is EPEVTQTPSHQVTQMGQEVILRCVPISNHLYFYWYRQILGQKVEFLVSFYNNEISEKSEIFDDQFSVERPDGSNFTLKIRSTKLEDSAMYFCASSVTGTDTQYFGPGTRLTVL.